One and the same sample provided the 2 T cell receptor beta chains below, sequenced in a study of shared clonotypes between healthy human individuals. Sequenced by immunoSEQ multiplex PCR; TCRdb stores in-frame clones only, minus some. Among about 480,000 clones, 75% to 80% were seen once, and the ten largest hold around 13%. Sequencing was performed on PBMCs. These receptor sequences come from a middle-aged woman in good health. Some clones in this sample may be carry-over from other donors' samples.

The chain combines TRBV15 with TRBJ2-1; 7 bases line up with TRBD1. Germline V CDR1 and CDR2: LNHNV, YYDKDF (reference sequence). The CDR3 is made up of 14 amino acids. V was clipped by 1 base and J by 8 bases; unmatched bases: 5. The CDR3 is CATSRVNRGHEQFF. Written as DNA, the CDR3 is TGTGCCACCAGCAGAGTAAACAGGGGTCATGAGCAGTTCTTC. The variable domain in full, completed from reference TRBV15 and TRBJ2-1, reads DAMVIQNPRYQVTQFGKPVTLSCSQTLNHNVMYWYQQKSSQAPKLLFHYYDKDFNNEADTPDNFQSRRPNTSFCFLDIRSPGLGDTAMYLCATSRVNRGHEQFFGPGTRLTVL.

V gene TRBV18 combines with J gene TRBJ2-7; tentative D call: TRBD2 (5 bases). This CDR3 region has 15 residues. From germline, CDR1 is KGHSH and CDR2 LQKENI. Trimming removed 2 bases from V and 4 bases from J, with 15 bases in between. The CDR3 bases are TGTGCCAGCTCACCAGCCAATCGGGGTGGGTACGAGCAGTACTTC. Its translation is CASSPANRGGYEQYF.